Shown below are 8 T cell receptor beta chains from a single sample sequenced in a study of T cells in Graves' hyperthyroidism and ophthalmopathy. TCR beta CDR3 regions were amplified from RNA. Researchers ran a first-round RT-PCR on the TCR CDR3 using the HTBI primer set. TCRdb independently ran MiXCR on the multiplex PCR reads; one entry per CDR3 protein. The data contain approximately 520,000 distinct CDR3 sequences, less than 25% of them seen just once; the ten biggest clones take up more than 20%. Sequenced input: blood. The receptors derive from a young man with Graves' hyperthyroidism.

This clonotype occurred many times. The CDR3 sequence is CASRSGLDQETQYF. For the CDR3, the DNA is TGTGCCAGCAGAAGCGGGCTGGACCAAGAGACCCAGTACTTC. The rearrangement links TRBV7-9 to TRBJ2-5, with a tentative D call TRBD2 (6 bases). V was cut by 6 bases and J by 0 bases, with 11 bases left in between. The CDR3 runs 14 residues. CDR1 is SEHNR, CDR2 FQNEAQ, per germline (reference sequence).

The V call is TRBV6-5, the J call TRBJ1-1; 9 nucleotides line up with TRBD1. This CDR3 has 15 residues. CDR1 and CDR2 from the germline V gene are MNHEY and SVGAGI. J lost 5 bases, V lost 3 bases, and 7 bases had no gene match. CDR3: CASSYWTGAGTEAFF. The DNA of the CDR3 is TGTGCCAGCAGTTATTGGACAGGGGCCGGTACTGAAGCTTTCTTT.

Regarding this clonotype: The DNA is left out, because the CDR3 cannot be placed on it with certainty; the CDR3 is given as TCRdb lists it. This chain links TRBV7-4 with TRBJ2-2. Germline V CDR1 and CDR2: SGHVT, SQSDAQ. The CDR3 contains 22 residues when both ends are counted. The CDR3 loop reads CASSFASFYEQYFGPDTGELFF.

The sample holds a few counts of this clonotype. The rearrangement uses TRBV6-2 or TRBV6-3 and TRBJ2-6, with D possibly being TRBD1 or TRBD2 (5 bases each). Germline CDR1 is MNHEY and CDR2 is SVGEGT. The length of the CDR3 is 17 residues. Trimming cost V 7 bases and J 1 base, with 17 bases left between them. DNA of the CDR3: TGTGCCAGCATCATGGACCAGGGAGCATCTGGGGCCAACGTCCTGACTTTC. Amino acid sequence: CASIMDQGASGANVLTF.

This clonotype was seen a handful of times. The chain employs TRBV6-1 and TRBJ2-5; 9 nucleotides line up with TRBD1. The J segment lost 7 bases and the V segment lost 1 base, leaving 7 bases of the junction unmatched. Germline lookup yields CDR1 MNHNS and CDR2 SASEGT. This CDR3 spans 15 amino acids. The CDR3 loop reads CASSEGGGQGLTQYF. The CDR3 DNA is TGTGCCAGCAGTGAAGGTGGGGGACAGGGTTTGACCCAGTACTTC.

The chain employs TRBV19 and TRBJ1-1; D remains ambiguous. V shed 6 bases and J shed 1 base, with 12 bases lying between them. Germline CDR1 is LNHDA and CDR2 is SQIVND (reference sequence). The CDR3 extends over 14 amino acids. This CDR3 is CASRKGSGNTEAFF. The CDR3 DNA is TGTGCCAGTAGGAAAGGGAGTGGGAACACTGAAGCTTTCTTT.

This clonotype appeared a few times. This chain joins TRBV4-2 and TRBJ2-2, with D perhaps TRBD2 (5 bases). The CDR3 is 13 amino acids. CDR1 is LGHNA and CDR2 is YNFKEQ in the germline V gene. With 3 bases removed from V and 5 bases from J, the gap between germline ends came to 7 bases. The CDR3 nucleotides are TGTGCCAGCAGCCACCCGGGGACCGGGGAGCTGTTTTTT. Residues: CASSHPGTGELFF.

V usage is TRBV6-1 and J usage is TRBJ1-6, with D tentatively TRBD1 (6 bases). This CDR3 comprises 14 residues. Germline CDR1 reads MNHNS; CDR2 reads SASEGT. Trimming took 8 bases from V and 7 from J, leaving 15 bases between them. The CDR3: CASRDRWGNSPLHF. CDR3 nucleotide sequence: TGTGCCAGCCGCGACAGGTGGGGCAATTCACCCCTCCACTTT.